A selection of T cell receptor beta chains follows, all from one sample in a study of blood T cells in healthy people across ages. One entry per CDR3 protein, called by TCRdb with MiXCR from the 5' RACE reads. The sample has around 400,000 distinct CDR3 sequences, about 52% seen once. The material sequenced was blood. These receptor sequences come from a man in his sixties in good health. Both conserved end residues are part of each CDR3. D genes are given only for firm matches. For some rows the clone size is stated as once, few or many, or as a class when expanded; others skip it.

clone_size | j_call | v_call | cdr3_length | d_call | cdr3_nt | cdr3_aa
few | TRBJ2-2 | TRBV7-2 | 14 | TRBD1 | TGTGCCAGCAGCGGACAGGCGAACACCGGGGAGCTGTTTTTT | CASSGQANTGELFF
few | TRBJ2-5 | TRBV27 | 13 | . | TGTGCCAGCAGGTTGGGGGGAGGAGAGACCCAGTACTTC | CASRLGGGETQYF
. | TRBJ2-6 | TRBV7-2 | 17 | . | TGTGCCAGCAGCCGCGGGCAGTTAAGCTCTGGGGCCAACGTCCTGACTTTC | CASSRGQLSSGANVLTF
. | TRBJ2-3 | TRBV12-3/TRBV12-4 | 13 | . | TGTGCCAGCAGGGGACACAGGAGGGATACGCAGTATTTT | CASRGHRRDTQYF
. | TRBJ2-5 | TRBV9 | 14 | . | TGTGCCAGCAGCGTAACTGGGGCCCAAGAGACCCAGTACTTC | CASSVTGAQETQYF
. | TRBJ2-5 | TRBV20-1 | 14 | . | TGCAGTGCTAGAGGGTTCGACAGACAAGAGACCCAGTACTTC | CSARGFDRQETQYF
. | TRBJ2-5 | TRBV7-2 | 15 | TRBD2 | TGTGCCAGCAGCCCGGGGGGAGCGCTCCAAGAGACCCAGTACTTC | CASSPGGALQETQYF
. | TRBJ2-5 | TRBV30 | 15 | TRBD2 | TGTGCCTGGAGTCGAGCGGGGCGGGGGGAAGAGACCCAGTACTTC | CAWSRAGRGEETQYF
. | TRBJ1-2 | TRBV20-1 | 13 | . | TGCAGTGCTAGAGTGGAAGGGGGTGGCGGCTACACCTTC | CSARVEGGGGYTF
few | TRBJ2-1 | TRBV5-1 | 15 | TRBD2 | TGCGCCAGCAGCGTTACTAGCGGGAGGGTTAGTGAGCAGTTCTTC | CASSVTSGRVSEQFF
. | TRBJ2-6 | TRBV6-5 | 15 | . | TGTGCCAGCATTTCCAGGGAGGACGGGGCCAACGTCCTGACTTTC | CASISREDGANVLTF
. | TRBJ1-5 | TRBV28 | 15 | . | TGTGCCAGCAGGCCACCCCAGGGGTACGGACAGCCCCAGCATTTT | CASRPPQGYGQPQHF
once | TRBJ2-5 | TRBV7-9 | 14 | . | TGTGCCAGCAGCCCCCTGGGCAAACAAGAGACCCAGTACTTC | CASSPLGKQETQYF
. | TRBJ1-4 | TRBV7-2 | 16 | TRBD1 | TGTGCCACCCGAACAGGGACAGGGGGGAGAGACGAAAAACTGTTTTTT | CATRTGTGGRDEKLFF
. | TRBJ2-1 | TRBV20-1 | 16 | TRBD2 | TGCAGTGCCCTGAAATCCGGGACTAGGGCTTACAATGAGCAGTTCTTC | CSALKSGTRAYNEQFF
once | TRBJ1-5 | TRBV29-1 | 13 | . | TGCAGCGTTGAAGGGACCGGCGGCCAGCCCCAGCATTTT | CSVEGTGGQPQHF
. | TRBJ1-1 | TRBV7-7 | 17 | TRBD1 | TGTGCTAGCAGCTTAGACCCCTCTCCCCAGTACAGGGGGGAAGCTTTCTTT | CASSLDPSPQYRGEAFF
. | TRBJ1-2 | TRBV28 | 12 | . | TGTGCCAGCAGTCCACGGGCATGGTTCTACACCTTC | CASSPRAWFYTF
. | TRBJ2-7 | TRBV20-1 | 14 | . | TGCAGTGCGAGAGATCCTAGGAGGGGCAATGAGCAGTACTTC | CSARDPRRGNEQYF
few | TRBJ2-7 | TRBV9 | 15 | . | TGTGCCAGCAGCGTAACGGCTACGGGGACCTACGAGCAGTACTTC | CASSVTATGTYEQYF
few | TRBJ1-1 | TRBV7-2 | 11 | . | TGTGCCAGCACCTTTCGTACTGAAGCTTTCTTT | CASTFRTEAFF
few | TRBJ1-2 | TRBV10-3 | 15 | . | TGTGCCATCAGCAGCCTTAGGGGGGCTGACTATGGCTACACCTTC | CAISSLRGADYGYTF
. | TRBJ2-7 | TRBV14 | 15 | TRBD2 | TGTGCCAGCAGCCCCCTGACTAGCGGGAACTACGAGCAGTACTTC | CASSPLTSGNYEQYF
. | TRBJ1-5 | TRBV6-2/TRBV6-3 | 16 | TRBD1 | TGTGCCAGCAGTTACTCGAGTCCAGGGGGCACTCAGCCCCAGCATTTT | CASSYSSPGGTQPQHF
once | TRBJ2-3 | TRBV11-2 | 15 | . | TGTGCCAGCAGCCCAACCCCAGTGCCGCTAGATACGCAGTATTTT | CASSPTPVPLDTQYF
. | TRBJ1-6 | TRBV12-3/TRBV12-4 | 14 | . | TGTGCCAGCAGTTTAGCGCGTGGAGGCTCACCCCTCCACTTT | CASSLARGGSPLHF
few | TRBJ2-3 | TRBV10-3 | 13 | . | TGTGCCATCAGTGACGGGGCCGGAGATACGCAGTATTTT | CAISDGAGDTQYF
once | TRBJ2-1 | TRBV6-5 | 16 | TRBD2 | TGTGCCAGCAGTACTAGCGGGGGGGAACCCTACAATGAGCAGTTCTTC | CASSTSGGEPYNEQFF
. | TRBJ2-7 | TRBV5-6 | 15 | TRBD2 | TGTGCCAGCAGCCCAGTCGGGACTAGCAGCTACGAGCAGTACTTC | CASSPVGTSSYEQYF
. | TRBJ2-5 | TRBV28 | 15 | . | TGTGCCAGCAGTGCCGTACTCCTTACCACCGGGGGCCAGTACTTC | CASSAVLLTTGGQYF
. | TRBJ1-2 | TRBV3-1 | 14 | . | TGTGCCAGCAGCCCTAGATTTTCGAACTATGGCTACACCTTC | CASSPRFSNYGYTF
. | TRBJ2-1 | TRBV7-7 | 14 | . | TGTGCTAGCAGCTTAGGGGGGCGAGACAATGAGCAGTTCTTC | CASSLGGRDNEQFF
. | TRBJ2-7 | TRBV9 | 15 | . | TGTGCCAGCAGCCCCCACCGAAGCTTCTCCTACGAGCAGTACTTC | CASSPHRSFSYEQYF
. | TRBJ1-1 | TRBV7-2 | 11 | . | TGTGCCAGCTTACCCGGGGCTGAAGCTTTCTTT | CASLPGAEAFF
few | TRBJ2-1 | TRBV7-3 | 15 | TRBD2 | TGTGCCAGCAGCTCCGGGACTAGCGGGAAGGATGAGCAGTTCTTC | CASSSGTSGKDEQFF
. | TRBJ2-5 | TRBV28 | 12 | . | TGTGCCAGCAGTCCCACAGGGTATCGGCAGTACTTC | CASSPTGYRQYF
. | TRBJ2-1 | TRBV29-1 | 11 | . | TGCAGCGACGTCACCTACAATGAGCAGTTCTTC | CSDVTYNEQFF
. | TRBJ1-1 | TRBV7-3 | 15 | TRBD1 | TGTGCCAGCAGCTTCCAAAAAGGGGGCGTTACTGAAGCTTTCTTT | CASSFQKGGVTEAFF
. | TRBJ1-1 | TRBV28 | 15 | TRBD1 | TGTGCCAGCAGTTTTGTGGGACAGGGGCCCAAAGAGGCTTTCTTT | CASSFVGQGPKEAFF
. | TRBJ1-5 | TRBV7-9 | 14 | . | TGTGCCAGCAGCTTACCCGGGACATATCAGCCCCAGCATTTT | CASSLPGTYQPQHF